A selection of T cell receptor beta chains follows, all from one sample in a study of regulatory T cells in long-lasting Graves disease. TCRdb re-called the multiplex PCR reads with MiXCR, one entry per CDR3 protein. The repertoire holds about 290,000 distinct CDR3 sequences, with more than 20% as singletons. Sequencing was performed on peripheral blood mononuclear cells (PBMCs), taken when the disease was refractory, from a patient treated with antithyroid drugs. These receptors were collected from a female donor with Graves disease. The CDR3 runs from the conserved cysteine through the conserved F or W. A D gene is named only where the DNA matches it firmly. Rows give clone size only sometimes, using once, few, many, or a class for an expanded clone.

many | TRBJ1-2 | - | TRBV2 | TGTGCCAGCAGTGAAGCAGACTATGGCTACACCTTC | CASSEADYGYTF
many | TRBJ2-7 | TRBD2 | TRBV7-9 | TGTGCCAGCAGCTTAGCGGGACTAGATGGCTACGAGCAGTACTTC | CASSLAGLDGYEQYF
many | TRBJ2-7 | - | TRBV7-2 | TGTGCCAGCAGTCAACTAGGATCCTACGAGCAGTACTTC | CASSQLGSYEQYF
- | TRBJ2-1 | TRBD2 | TRBV7-2 | TGTGCCAGCAGCTTAGCTAGCGGGAGCAACAATGAGCAGTTCTTC | CASSLASGSNNEQFF
- | TRBJ2-7 | TRBD1 | TRBV20-1 | TGCAGTGCTTACCATCGACAGGGCTCCTACGAGCAGTACTTC | CSAYHRQGSYEQYF
many | TRBJ2-5 | - | TRBV29-1 | TGCAGCGTTGCAGGACAGATTCAAGAGACCCAGTACTTC | CSVAGQIQETQYF
many | TRBJ1-2 | - | TRBV6-5 | TGTGCCAGCAGTTTGACGGGCCACAACTATGGCTACACCTTC | CASSLTGHNYGYTF
many | TRBJ1-1 | - | TRBV6-5 | TGTGCCAGCAGTTACGCCAGAAAAGCTTTCTTT | CASSYARKAFF
many | TRBJ2-1 | - | TRBV2 | TGTGCCAGCAGTGTTCTAGCGACGGAGAATGAGCAGTTCTTC | CASSVLATENEQFF
- | TRBJ2-6 | - | TRBV6-5 | TGTGCCAGCAGTTGTGATTCAGGGACCTGTAGTGGGGCCAACGTCCTGACTTTC | CASSCDSGTCSGANVLTF
many | TRBJ2-7 | TRBD1 | TRBV5-1 | TGCGCCAGCTCCCGGACAGGGGAGTCTTACGAGCAGTACTTC | CASSRTGESYEQYF
few | TRBJ2-5 | - | TRBV6-1 | TGTGCCAGCAGTGTAAGCCAGGGGGGGGAAGAGACCCAGTACTTC | CASSVSQGGEETQYF
few | TRBJ2-1 | - | TRBV27 | TGTGCCAGCAGTTTTGGAGGGGTTGGGGTCAATGAGCAGTTCTTC | CASSFGGVGVNEQFF
few | TRBJ2-2 | - | TRBV5-1 | TGCGCCAGTAAAGAGGGACCCCCGAACACCGGGGAGCTGTTTTTT | CASKEGPPNTGELFF